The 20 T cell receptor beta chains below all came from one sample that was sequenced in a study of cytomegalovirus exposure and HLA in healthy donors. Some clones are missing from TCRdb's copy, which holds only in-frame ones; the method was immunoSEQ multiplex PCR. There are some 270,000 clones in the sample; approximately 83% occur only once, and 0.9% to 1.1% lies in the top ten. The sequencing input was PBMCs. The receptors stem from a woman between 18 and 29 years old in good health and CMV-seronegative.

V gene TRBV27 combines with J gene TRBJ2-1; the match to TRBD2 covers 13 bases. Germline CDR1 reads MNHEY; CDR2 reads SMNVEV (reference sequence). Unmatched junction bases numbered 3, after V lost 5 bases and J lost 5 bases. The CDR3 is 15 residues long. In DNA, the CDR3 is TGTGCCAGCAGTACAGGGACTAGCGGGAACAATGAGCAGTTCTTC. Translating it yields CASSTGTSGNNEQFF.

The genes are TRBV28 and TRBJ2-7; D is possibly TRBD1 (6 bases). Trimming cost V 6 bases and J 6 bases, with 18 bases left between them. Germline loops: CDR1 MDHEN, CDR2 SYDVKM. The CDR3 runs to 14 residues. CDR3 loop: CASRPKITGSEQYF. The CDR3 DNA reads TGTGCCAGCAGACCAAAGATTACAGGGTCCGAGCAGTACTTC.

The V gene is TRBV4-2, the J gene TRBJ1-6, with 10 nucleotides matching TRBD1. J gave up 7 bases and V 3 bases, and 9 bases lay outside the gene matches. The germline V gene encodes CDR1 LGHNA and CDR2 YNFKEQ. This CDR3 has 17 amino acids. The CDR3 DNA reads TGTGCCAGCAGCCACTTAAGGGGGGGACAGGGGAATTCACCCCTCCACTTT. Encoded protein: CASSHLRGGQGNSPLHF.

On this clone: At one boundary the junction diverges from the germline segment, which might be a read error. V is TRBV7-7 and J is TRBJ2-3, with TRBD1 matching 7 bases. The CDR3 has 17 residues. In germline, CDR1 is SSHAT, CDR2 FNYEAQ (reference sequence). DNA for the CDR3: TGTGCTAGCAGCTTAGAAAGGACAGGTTCCTTCCCAGATACGCAGTATTTT. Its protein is CASSLERTGSFPDTQYF.

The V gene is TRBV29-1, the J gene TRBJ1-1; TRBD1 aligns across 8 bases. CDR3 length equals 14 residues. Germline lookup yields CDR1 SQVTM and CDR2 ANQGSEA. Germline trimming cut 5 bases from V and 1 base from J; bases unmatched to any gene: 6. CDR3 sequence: CSVSGTGRNTEAFF. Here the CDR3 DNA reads TGCAGCGTTTCCGGGACAGGAAGGAACACTGAAGCTTTCTTT.

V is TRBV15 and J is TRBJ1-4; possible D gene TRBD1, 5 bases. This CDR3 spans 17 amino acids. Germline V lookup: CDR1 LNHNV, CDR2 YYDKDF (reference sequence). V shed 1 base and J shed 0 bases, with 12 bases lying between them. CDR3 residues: CATSRGGRPATNEKLFF. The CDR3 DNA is TGTGCCACCAGCAGAGGGGGCCGGCCGGCAACTAATGAAAAACTGTTTTTT.

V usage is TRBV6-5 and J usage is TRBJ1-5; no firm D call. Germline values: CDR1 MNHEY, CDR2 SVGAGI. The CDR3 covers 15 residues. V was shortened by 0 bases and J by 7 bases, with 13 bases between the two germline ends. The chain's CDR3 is CASSYSLGMEQPQHF. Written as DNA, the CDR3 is TGTGCCAGCAGTTACTCGCTAGGAATGGAACAGCCCCAGCATTTT.

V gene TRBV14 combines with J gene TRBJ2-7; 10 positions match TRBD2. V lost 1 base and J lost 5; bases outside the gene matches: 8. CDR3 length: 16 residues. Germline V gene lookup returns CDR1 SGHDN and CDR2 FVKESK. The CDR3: CASSQVIAGGRNEQYF. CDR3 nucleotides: TGTGCCAGCAGCCAAGTGATAGCGGGGGGTAGGAACGAGCAGTACTTC.

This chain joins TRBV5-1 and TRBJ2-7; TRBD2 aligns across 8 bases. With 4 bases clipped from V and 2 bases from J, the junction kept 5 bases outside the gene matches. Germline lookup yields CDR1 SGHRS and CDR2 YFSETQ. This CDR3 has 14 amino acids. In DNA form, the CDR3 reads TGCGCCAGCAGCACGACTAGCGCAACCTACGAGCAGTACTTC. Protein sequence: CASSTTSATYEQYF.

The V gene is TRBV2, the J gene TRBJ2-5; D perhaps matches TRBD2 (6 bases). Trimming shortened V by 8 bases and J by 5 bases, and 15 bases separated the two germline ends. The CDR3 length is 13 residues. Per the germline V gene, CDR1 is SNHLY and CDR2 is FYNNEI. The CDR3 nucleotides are TGTGCCAGCGACGCCTCTAGCGTGGAGACCCAGTACTTC. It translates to CASDASSVETQYF. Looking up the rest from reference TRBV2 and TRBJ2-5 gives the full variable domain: EPEVTQTPSHQVTQMGQEVILRCVPISNHLYFYWYRQILGQKVEFLVSFYNNEISEKSEIFDDQFSVERPDGSNFTLKIRSTKLEDSAMYFCASDASSVETQYFGPGTRLLVL.

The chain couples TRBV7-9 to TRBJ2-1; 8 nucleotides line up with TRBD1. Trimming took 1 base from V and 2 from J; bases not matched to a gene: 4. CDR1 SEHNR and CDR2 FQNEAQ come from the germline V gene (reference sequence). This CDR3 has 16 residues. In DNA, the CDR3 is TGTGCCAGCAGCTTAGTAGGACAGGGCCCCTACAATGAGCAGTTCTTC. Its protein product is CASSLVGQGPYNEQFF. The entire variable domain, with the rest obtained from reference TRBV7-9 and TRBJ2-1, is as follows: DTGVSQNPRHKITKRGQNVTFRCDPISEHNRLYWYRQTLGQGPEFLTYFQNEAQLEKSRLLSDRFSAERPKGSFSTLEIQRTEQGDSAMYLCASSLVGQGPYNEQFFGPGTRLTVL.

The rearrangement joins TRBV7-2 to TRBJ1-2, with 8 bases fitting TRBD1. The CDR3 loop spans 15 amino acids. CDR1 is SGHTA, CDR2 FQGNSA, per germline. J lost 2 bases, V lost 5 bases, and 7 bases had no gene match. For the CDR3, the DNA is TGTGCCAGCAGCATACTCCGGACAGGGAACTATGGCTACACCTTC. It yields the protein CASSILRTGNYGYTF.

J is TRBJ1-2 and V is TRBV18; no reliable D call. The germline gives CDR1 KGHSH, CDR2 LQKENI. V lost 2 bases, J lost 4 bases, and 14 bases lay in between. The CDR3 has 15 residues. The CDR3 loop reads CASSPSQVRLYGYTF. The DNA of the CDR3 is TGTGCCAGCTCACCAAGTCAGGTCAGGCTCTATGGCTACACCTTC.

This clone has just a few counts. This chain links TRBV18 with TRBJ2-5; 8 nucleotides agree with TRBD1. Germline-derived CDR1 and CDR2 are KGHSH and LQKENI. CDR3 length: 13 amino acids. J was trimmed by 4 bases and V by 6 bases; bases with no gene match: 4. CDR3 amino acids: CASSPGQGETQYF. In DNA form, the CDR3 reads TGTGCCAGCTCCCCCGGACAGGGAGAGACCCAGTACTTC.

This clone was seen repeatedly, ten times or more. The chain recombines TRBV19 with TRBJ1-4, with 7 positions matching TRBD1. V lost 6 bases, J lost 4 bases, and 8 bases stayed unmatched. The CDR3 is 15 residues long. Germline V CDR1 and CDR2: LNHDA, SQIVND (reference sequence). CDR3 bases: TGTGCCAGTAGAGCTGCCGGGACAGTTAATGAAAAACTGTTTTTT. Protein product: CASRAAGTVNEKLFF.

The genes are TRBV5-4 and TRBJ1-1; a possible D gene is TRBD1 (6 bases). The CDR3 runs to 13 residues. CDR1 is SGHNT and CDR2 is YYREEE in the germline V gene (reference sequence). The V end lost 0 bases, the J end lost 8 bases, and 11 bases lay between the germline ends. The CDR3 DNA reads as TGTGCCAGCAGCTTGGTGGGTCAGGGGGAAGCTTTCTTT. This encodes CASSLVGQGEAFF.

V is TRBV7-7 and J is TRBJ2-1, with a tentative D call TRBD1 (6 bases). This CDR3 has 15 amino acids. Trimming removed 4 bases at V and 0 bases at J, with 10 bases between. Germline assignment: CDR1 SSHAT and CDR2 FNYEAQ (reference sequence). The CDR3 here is CASSSDSYSYNEQFF. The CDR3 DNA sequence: TGTGCCAGCAGCTCGGACAGTTACTCCTACAATGAGCAGTTCTTC.

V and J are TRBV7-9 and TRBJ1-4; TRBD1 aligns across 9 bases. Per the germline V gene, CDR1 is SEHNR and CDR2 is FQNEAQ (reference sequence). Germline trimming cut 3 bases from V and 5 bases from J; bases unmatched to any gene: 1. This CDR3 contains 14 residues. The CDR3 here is CASSFDRGNEKLFF. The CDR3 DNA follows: TGTGCCAGCAGCTTCGACAGGGGGAATGAAAAACTGTTTTTT.

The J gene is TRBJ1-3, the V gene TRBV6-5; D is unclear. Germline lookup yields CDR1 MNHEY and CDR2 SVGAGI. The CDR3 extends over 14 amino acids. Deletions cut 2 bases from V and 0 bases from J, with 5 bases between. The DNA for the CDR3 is TGTGCCAGCAGTTACAGTAGCTCTGGAAACACCATATATTTT. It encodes CASSYSSSGNTIYF.

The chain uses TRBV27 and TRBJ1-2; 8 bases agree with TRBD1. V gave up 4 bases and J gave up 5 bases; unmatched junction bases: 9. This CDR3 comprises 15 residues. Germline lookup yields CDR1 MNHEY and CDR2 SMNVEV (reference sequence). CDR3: CASSSPSTGEYGYTF. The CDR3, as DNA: TGTGCCAGCAGTTCGCCCTCGACAGGGGAGTATGGCTACACCTTC.